Described below is a single TCR beta chain sequence and its context. The data are from a study of blood T cell repertoires in COVID-19. Overall study context: Whether acute or convalescent, the COVID-19 samples came from the United States, Italy and Spain. In each case, the material was cDNA or gDNA derived from T cells, B-cell-depleted T cells, or PBMCs.

Per the authors' pipeline: Amplified reference gene primers provided the basis for estimating nucleated cell counts. Sequencing used immunoSEQ multiplex PCR; TCRdb keeps in-frame clones, though not all of them. V and J calls and clone size are those listed in that table; D and trimming were worked out from the DNA. The table lists around 68,000 clones, about 91% of them singletons. This receptor was taken from a woman aged 45-59 years with acute or convalescent COVID-19. Sequenced: peripheral blood.

As DNA, the CDR3 is TGTGCCACCAGTGAGTCGGGACTAGCAGGGGAGACCCAGTACTTC. It codes for CATSESGLAGETQYF. The rearrangement joins TRBV24-1 to TRBJ2-5; 9 nucleotides match TRBD2. Trimming removed 4 bases from V and 5 bases from J; junction bases left unmatched: 7. The length of the CDR3 is 15 residues. CDR1 is KGHDR, CDR2 SFDVKD, per germline.